This T cell receptor beta chain was found in a study of T cell responses to AZD1222 COVID-19 vaccine. The CDR3 is 15 amino acids. V was pared by 4 bases and J by 7 bases, with 10 bases of the junction left unmatched. The germline V gene has CDR1 SGDLS and CDR2 YYNGEE. This table comes from immunoSEQ multiplex PCR, and its TCRdb copy is limited to in-frame clones, with some not included. This sample has approximately 64,000 clones, with roughly 89% found just once. The sample in question was peripheral blood, obtained on day 0 of AZD1222 vaccination. The clonotype comes from an adult in good health. V and J are TRBV9 and TRBJ2-1; 8 bases agree with TRBD1. The CDR3 coding sequence is TGTGCCAGCAGCCCCCCAGGGGGCATTTCAAATGAGCAGTTCTTC. It yields the protein CASSPPGGISNEQFF.